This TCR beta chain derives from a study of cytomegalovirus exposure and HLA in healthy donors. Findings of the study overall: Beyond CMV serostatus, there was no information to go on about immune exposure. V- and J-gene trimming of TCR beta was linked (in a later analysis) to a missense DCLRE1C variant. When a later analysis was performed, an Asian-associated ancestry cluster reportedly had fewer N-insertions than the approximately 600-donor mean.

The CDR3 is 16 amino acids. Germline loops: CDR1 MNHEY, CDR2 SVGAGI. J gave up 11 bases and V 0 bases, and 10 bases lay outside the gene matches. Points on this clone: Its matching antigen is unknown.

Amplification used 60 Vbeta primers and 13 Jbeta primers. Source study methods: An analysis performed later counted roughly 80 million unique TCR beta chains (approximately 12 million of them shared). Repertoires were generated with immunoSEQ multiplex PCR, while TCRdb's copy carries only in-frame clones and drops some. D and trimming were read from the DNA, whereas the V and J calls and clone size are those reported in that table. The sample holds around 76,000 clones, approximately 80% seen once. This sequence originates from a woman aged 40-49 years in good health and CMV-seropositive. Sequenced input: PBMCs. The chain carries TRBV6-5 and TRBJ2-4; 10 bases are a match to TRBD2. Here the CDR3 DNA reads TGTGCCAGCAGTTACTCTAGCGGGGGGCCGGAACGGGTTCAGTACTTC. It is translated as CASSYSSGGPERVQYF.